Listed below are T cell receptor beta chains from one sample, sequenced in a study of shared clonotypes between healthy human individuals. Only in-frame clones appear in the TCRdb table, and some are missing; sequencing was by immunoSEQ multiplex PCR. The data hold around 1.4 million clones, with 97% to 99% observed a single time. Sequencing was carried out using naive CD4+ T cells sorted from blood. The receptors here all came from a man younger than 40 in good health. The CDR3 runs from the conserved cysteine through the conserved F or W. A D gene is named only where the DNA matches it firmly. For some rows the clone size is stated as once, few or many, or as a class when expanded; others skip it.

J gene,clone size,V gene,D gene,CDR3 DNA,CDR3 protein
TRBJ1-1,once,TRBV7-9,.,TGTGCCAGCAGCTCCACGGGTGGGTTGGGCACTGAAGCTTTCTTT,CASSSTGGLGTEAFF
TRBJ2-1,.,TRBV9,.,TGTGCCAGCAGTCGACGGGACTTAGTCGATGAGCAGTTCTTC,CASSRRDLVDEQFF
TRBJ2-5,once,TRBV4-1,.,TGCGCCAGCAGCCAAGTAGGTCTACAGACCCAGTACTTC,CASSQVGLQTQYF
TRBJ2-5,.,TRBV10-3,TRBD1,TGTGCCATCAGTCCTGGACAGGGCGGGGAGACCCAGTACTTC,CAISPGQGGETQYF
TRBJ2-7,.,TRBV27,.,TGTGCCAGCAGTATTTACGAGCAGTACTTC,CASSIYEQYF
TRBJ2-3,.,TRBV30,TRBD2,TGTGCCTGGAGTGTAGCGGGAGTGGATACGCAGTATTTT,CAWSVAGVDTQYF
TRBJ2-3,.,TRBV2,.,TGTGCCAGCAGTCCCATTCCGGGCACTAGCACAGATACGCAGTATTTT,CASSPIPGTSTDTQYF
TRBJ2-5,.,TRBV28,.,TGTGCCAGCAGCCGCCCTTGGCAGCGGCAAGAGACCCAGTACTTC,CASSRPWQRQETQYF
TRBJ2-5,.,TRBV7-6,.,TGTGCCAGCAGCTTAGTGCCGAAACAAGAGACCCAGTACTTC,CASSLVPKQETQYF
TRBJ2-1,.,TRBV9,.,TGTGCCAGCAGCGTAGCAGTTTTAGGAAATGAGCAGTTCTTC,CASSVAVLGNEQFF
TRBJ1-4,once,TRBV5-5,.,TGTGCCAGCAGCCGTTTGGAACTCGGAGCGGGTGAAAAACTGTTTTTT,CASSRLELGAGEKLFF
TRBJ2-2,.,TRBV19,.,TGTGCCAGTAGTATCGTCCTCGGGGAGCTGTTTTTT,CASSIVLGELFF
TRBJ2-1,.,TRBV7-2,TRBD1,TGTGCCAGCAGCGCGTACAGGGGGTACTACAATGAGCAGTTCTTC,CASSAYRGYYNEQFF
TRBJ2-1,.,TRBV29-1,TRBD2,TGCAGCGTTGAAGACCCCCGACTAGCTGGCAATGAGCAGTTCTTC,CSVEDPRLAGNEQFF
TRBJ2-1,once,TRBV27,TRBD2,TGTGCCAGCAGTCAACTAGCGGATTACTACAATGAGCAGTTCTTC,CASSQLADYYNEQFF
TRBJ2-1,.,TRBV6-5,TRBD2,TGTGCCAGCAGTTACTCCGCTAGCGGGAGGACTGGTAAGCAGTTCTTC,CASSYSASGRTGKQFF
TRBJ2-1,.,TRBV25-1,TRBD2,TGTGCCAGCAGTTCTAGGGAGGGGAATGAGCAGTTCTTC,CASSSREGNEQFF
TRBJ2-5,.,TRBV19,.,TGTGCCAGTAGTGCAGGGTGGTCGGAGACCCAGTACTTC,CASSAGWSETQYF
TRBJ2-1,.,TRBV7-9,TRBD2,TGTGCCAGCAGCCAAGCGGGCGGGAGGGTAACGCAGTTCTTC,CASSQAGGRVTQFF
TRBJ2-1,.,TRBV9,TRBD2,TGTGCCAGCAGCGTAGGCGGGACTAGCGGGAGGGGTGAGCAGTTCTTC,CASSVGGTSGRGEQFF
TRBJ2-7,.,TRBV7-8,.,TGTGCCAGCAGCTTAGGTACTAGCCTCCCGCACTACGGCGAGCAGTACTTC,CASSLGTSLPHYGEQYF
TRBJ2-2,.,TRBV5-4,.,TGTGCCAGCAGCGTTGACTGGAACACCGGGGAGCTGTTTTTT,CASSVDWNTGELFF
TRBJ2-7,.,TRBV5-1,TRBD2,TGCGCCAGCAGTACCCCCAGGACTAGCGGGCTGACCTACGAGCAGTACTTC,CASSTPRTSGLTYEQYF
TRBJ2-1,once,TRBV7-2,.,TGTGCCAGCAGCTCAATCTCCGGGGAGCAGTTCTTC,CASSSISGEQFF
TRBJ1-1,.,TRBV28,.,TGTGCCATCAAGAATTACAGGGTTGCCACTGAAGCTTTCTTT,CAIKNYRVATEAFF
TRBJ2-1,.,TRBV4-1,TRBD2,TGCGCCAGCAGCCAAGCCCTCCTAGCGGATTTGGGGAATGAGCAGTTCTTC,CASSQALLADLGNEQFF
TRBJ1-4,.,TRBV7-9,.,TGTGCCAGCAGCTTACATGGGGGACTAACTAATGAAAAACTGTTTTTT,CASSLHGGLTNEKLFF